The 6 T cell receptor beta chains below were found in one sample sequenced in a study of T cells after yellow fever vaccination. A single record per CDR3 protein comes from TCRdb applying MiXCR to the 5' RACE reads. This sample carries approximately 70,000 distinct CDR3 sequences, more than 5.5% of them seen once, and the ten largest clones take approximately 30%. The source material was CD8+ T cells sorted from PBMCs, sampled more than 8 days after the first yellow fever vaccination. These receptors all stem from a young man who received the YFV17D yellow fever vaccine.

This clonotype was counted between two and nine times. The CDR3 here is CASSPLGQQETQYF. CDR3 bases: TGTGCCAGCAGCCCGTTGGGACAGCAAGAGACCCAGTACTTC. The chain has TRBV7-6 and TRBJ2-5, with TRBD1 identical over 7 bases. This CDR3 has 14 residues. The V gene end was trimmed by 5 bases and the J gene end by 2 bases; junction bases not matched to a gene: 5. Germline V gene lookup returns CDR1 SGHVS and CDR2 FNYEAQ. Full variable domain (outside the CDR3, taken from reference TRBV7-6 and TRBJ2-5): GAGVSQSPRYKVTKRGQDVALRCDPISGHVSLYWYRQALGQGPEFLTYFNYEAQQDKSGLPNDRFSAERPEGSISTLTIQRTEQRDSAMYRCASSPLGQQETQYFGPGTRLLVL.

This chain joins TRBV6-5 and TRBJ2-1; possible D gene TRBD2, 5 bases. V was cut by 7 bases and J by 9 bases, with 13 bases left in between. Per the germline V gene, CDR1 is MNHEY and CDR2 is SVGAGI. This CDR3 has 12 residues. CDR3 residues: CASNDVGVEQFF. The CDR3 DNA reads as TGTGCCAGCAATGACGTGGGAGTTGAGCAGTTCTTC.

CDR3 nucleotides: TGCGCCAGCAGCCAAACCAGGACCTCCGGCGAGCAGTACTTC. Residues: CASSQTRTSGEQYF. The chain has TRBV4-1 and TRBJ2-7; unclear D gene. In germline, CDR1 is MGHRA, CDR2 YSYEKL. This CDR3 is built from 14 residues. Trimming stripped 2 bases from V and 6 bases from J, with 14 bases between.

This clonotype was picked up many times. This chain links TRBV5-1 with TRBJ2-2; 8 nucleotides align to TRBD2. This CDR3 is built from 16 residues. J was trimmed by 1 base and V by 2 bases; bases with no gene match: 4. Germline CDR1 and CDR2: SGHRS and YFSETQ. The CDR3 DNA reads as TGCGCCAGCAGCTTCTCAGCGGGGGTGAACACCGGGGAGCTGTTTTTT. It specifies CASSFSAGVNTGELFF.

This chain links TRBV5-1 with TRBJ2-7; D remains unclear. The CDR3 is 18 amino acids. Germline V gene sequence: CDR1 SGHRS, CDR2 YFSETQ. V shed 2 bases and J shed 4 bases, with 25 bases lying between them. For the CDR3, the DNA is TGCGCCAGCAGCTTTATGTGGGCCTCTGATCCCGGAGCGTACGAGCAGTACTTC. This gives the protein CASSFMWASDPGAYEQYF.

This clonotype was seen at least ten times. The V and J genes are TRBV11-2 and TRBJ2-2, with D maybe TRBD1 (5 bases). The CDR3 is 18 residues long. The V and J ends lost 6 bases and 3 bases respectively, with 23 bases between them. Germline V gene data show CDR1 as SGHAT and CDR2 as FQNNGV. The CDR3 region is CASSFWLSGHPDTGELFF. In nucleotides, the CDR3 is TGTGCCAGCAGTTTCTGGTTATCCGGACACCCTGACACCGGGGAGCTGTTTTTT.